These 31 T cell receptor beta chains came from one sample sequenced in a study of CD8+CD57+ T cells in acquired aplastic anemia. The patients chosen for sequencing had shown expansion of CD8+CD57+ cells (detected by flow cytometry). Genomic DNA acted as the template from which TCR beta VDJ combination and CDR3 sequence profiling were carried out. TCRdb analysed the reads with MiXCR anew, one entry per CDR3 protein. This table has 120,000 or so distinct CDR3 sequences, roughly 40% appearing once. Source material: sorted CD4+, CD8+, or CD8+CD57+ T cells (not recorded which) from PBMCs. All receptors derive from a human donor with aplastic anemia.

This clonotype was seen a handful of times. The chain couples TRBV7-9 to TRBJ1-3; no reliable D call. Germline lookup yields CDR1 SEHNR and CDR2 FQNEAQ (reference sequence). This CDR3 contains 12 residues. The V gene lost 6 bases and the J gene lost 4 bases, with 7 bases spanning the gap. As DNA, the CDR3 is TGTGCCAGCAGGCTCCCGGGAAACACCATATATTTT. It translates to CASRLPGNTIYF.

The rearrangement uses TRBV3-1 and TRBJ1-1; tentatively, D is TRBD1 (5 bases). From germline, CDR1 is LGHDT and CDR2 YNNKEL (reference sequence). The length of the CDR3 is 14 residues. Trimming stripped 1 base from V and 5 bases from J, with 11 bases between. Written as DNA, the CDR3 is TGTGCCAGCAGCCAAGGGGGGGACCGAACTGAAGCTTTCTTT. Its translation: CASSQGGDRTEAFF.

This clonotype was counted at least ten times. This rearrangement joins TRBV5-1 to TRBJ1-3, with TRBD1 matching 11 bases. V lost 3 bases to trimming and J lost 2 bases; unmatched junction nucleotides: 7. This CDR3 comprises 17 residues. Germline-derived CDR1 and CDR2 are SGHRS and YFSETQ. The CDR3 region has the DNA TGCGCCAGCAGCTCAAGGACAGGGGGCCAGGCTGGAAACACCATATATTTT. Translated, it gives CASSSRTGGQAGNTIYF.

This clonotype was detected a few times. The rearrangement joins TRBV19 to TRBJ1-6; D not resolved. V gave up 7 bases and J gave up 6 bases, with 10 bases separating them. The CDR3 totals 13 residues. Looked up from germline, CDR1 is LNHDA and CDR2 is SQIVND (reference sequence). The CDR3 DNA reads TGTGCCAGTAATCTCCAGACTAATTCACCCCTCCACTTT. This codes for CASNLQTNSPLHF.

This clonotype was picked up one time. The gene calls are TRBV20-1 and TRBJ2-1; perhaps TRBD2 as D (7 bases). Germline values: CDR1 DFQATT, CDR2 SNEGSKA (reference sequence). This CDR3 is 14 amino acids long. V shed 6 bases and J shed 7 bases, with 19 bases lying between them. CDR3 region: CSAPQLGGLNEQFF. The CDR3 DNA sequence: TGCAGTGCACCTCAGCTAGGGGGACTAAATGAGCAGTTCTTC.

This clonotype occurred many times. V and J are TRBV30 and TRBJ1-2, with D possibly being TRBD1 (6 bases). This CDR3 contains 12 residues. Per the germline V gene, CDR1 is GTSNPN and CDR2 is SVGIG (reference sequence). Trimming cost V 4 bases and J 7 bases, with 13 bases left between them. The DNA for the CDR3 is TGTGCCTGGACAGGGGTACGAAGTGGCTACACCTTC. It translates to CAWTGVRSGYTF.

In this sample, this clonotype turned up a few times. V is TRBV3-1 and J is TRBJ2-2; no clear D gene. The CDR3 runs 12 residues. Germline V lookup: CDR1 LGHDT, CDR2 YNNKEL (reference sequence). The V gene lost 4 bases and the J gene lost 3 bases, with 3 bases spanning the gap. The CDR3 coding sequence is TGTGCCAGCAGCCTCTACACCGGGGAGCTGTTTTTT. Residues: CASSLYTGELFF.

This chain uses TRBV6-1 with TRBJ2-2; the D gene is possibly TRBD1 (6 bases). This CDR3 has 13 residues. The germline V and J ends were trimmed by 11 bases and 7 bases, with 17 bases remaining between them. Germline V CDR1 and CDR2: MNHNS, SASEGT. In DNA form, the CDR3 reads TGTGCCGGCGGTACAGGGTTTTTCGGGGAGCTGTTTTTT. Its protein product is CAGGTGFFGELFF.

V usage is TRBV10-3 and J usage is TRBJ2-1; weak D call: TRBD2 (5 bases). Germline assignment: CDR1 ENHRY and CDR2 SYGVKD. V was cut by 10 bases and J by 5 bases, with 24 bases left in between. This CDR3 spans 16 amino acids. CDR3 loop: CATKEAAGSLNNEQFF. CDR3 nucleotide sequence: TGTGCCACTAAAGAGGCGGCGGGCTCACTAAACAATGAGCAGTTCTTC.

The V and J genes are TRBV29-1 and TRBJ1-6, with D perhaps matching TRBD1 (6 bases). Trimming cost V 8 bases and J 5 bases, with 13 bases left between them. This CDR3 comprises 13 residues. Looked up from germline, CDR1 is SQVTM and CDR2 is ANQGSEA. The CDR3 is CSHDGTNNSPLHF. The DNA of the CDR3 is TGCAGCCACGACGGGACAAATAATTCACCCCTCCACTTT.

This clonotype was observed many times. The chain has TRBV6-5 and TRBJ1-3; no definite D call. Trimming shortened V by 2 bases and J by 3 bases, and 14 bases separated the two germline ends. The CDR3 spans 16 residues. CDR1 and CDR2 from the germline V gene are MNHEY and SVGAGI. Written as DNA, the CDR3 is TGTGCCAGCAGTTACAGTGTGGGAAGGAGTGGAAACACCATATATTTT. Protein product: CASSYSVGRSGNTIYF.

This clonotype was counted many times. The CDR3 DNA follows: TGTGCCAGTAGCCCAGGACTAGCCAATTACGAGCAGTACTTC. Amino acids: CASSPGLANYEQYF. This rearrangement joins TRBV7-2 to TRBJ2-7; TRBD2 aligns across 8 bases. Looked up from germline, CDR1 is SGHTA and CDR2 is FQGNSA. This CDR3 is 14 amino acids long. The V segment lost 9 bases and the J segment 4 bases; nucleotides outside the gene matches: 11. The complete variable domain, with remaining parts taken from reference TRBV7-2 and TRBJ2-7, reads GAGVSQSPSNKVTEKGKDVELRCDPISGHTALYWYRQSLGQGLEFLIYFQGNSAPDKSGLPSDRFSAERTGGSVSTLTIQRTQQEDSAVYLCASSPGLANYEQYFGPGTRLTVT.

In this sample, this clonotype turned up many times. This chain connects TRBV6-1 to TRBJ2-1, with D perhaps TRBD1 (6 bases). The CDR3 is 11 residues long. The ends were cut back, 10 bases at V and 3 bases at J, with 7 bases in the middle. Germline loops: CDR1 MNHNS, CDR2 SASEGT. CDR3 sequence (DNA): TGTGCCACGGACAGCTACAATGAGCAGTTCTTC. Its protein product is CATDSYNEQFF.

This clonotype was detected ten times or more. The rearrangement joins TRBV19 to TRBJ2-3, with D unclear. Germline V gives CDR1 LNHDA, CDR2 SQIVND (reference sequence). The germline V and J ends were trimmed by 5 bases and 1 base, with 10 bases remaining between them. The CDR3 extends over 14 amino acids. Written as DNA, the CDR3 is TGTGCCAGTAGTTCCCCCCGGGGCACAGATACGCAGTATTTT. It codes for CASSSPRGTDTQYF. The whole variable domain, remainder taken from reference TRBV19 and TRBJ2-3, is DGGITQSPKYLFRKEGQNVTLSCEQNLNHDAMYWYRQDPGQGLRLIYYSQIVNDFQKGDIAEGYSVSREKKESFPLTVTSAQKNPTAFYLCASSSPRGTDTQYFGPGTRLTVL.

CDR3 in DNA: TGTGCCAGTAGTTCAGGGGGGGACGAGACCCAGTACTTC. This gives the protein CASSSGGDETQYF. The chain uses TRBV19 and TRBJ2-5; either TRBD1 or TRBD2 may supply D (7 bases each). The CDR3 covers 13 residues. The germline V gene encodes CDR1 LNHDA and CDR2 SQIVND (reference sequence). V was shortened by 5 bases and J by 5 bases, with 12 bases between the two germline ends.

This clonotype has a count of ten or more. The chain couples TRBV14 to TRBJ2-7; D is undetermined. V was pared by 1 base and J by 2 bases, with 12 bases between. Germline assignment: CDR1 SGHDN and CDR2 FVKESK. The CDR3 length is 15 residues. For the CDR3, the DNA is TGTGCCAGCAGCCAAGGGCAGACGAAAACCTACGAGCAGTACTTC. This sequence encodes CASSQGQTKTYEQYF.

This clonotype has at least ten counts. V usage is TRBV5-1 and J usage is TRBJ1-2; D ambiguous. Trimming cost V 2 bases and J 1 base, with 9 bases left between them. The CDR3 is made up of 14 amino acids. From germline, CDR1 is SGHRS and CDR2 YFSETQ. The CDR3 protein is CASSFPQVNYGYTF. CDR3 in DNA: TGCGCCAGCAGCTTTCCCCAGGTTAACTATGGCTACACCTTC.

V and J are TRBV19 and TRBJ2-7; D is possibly TRBD1 or TRBD2 (6 bases each). The DNA end is more similar to TRBJ2-1, so the J call may be wrong. CDR3 size: 15 residues. Germline V gives CDR1 LNHDA, CDR2 SQIVND (reference sequence). The CDR3 region is CASSTSGAADNEQFF. The CDR3 DNA follows: TGTGCCAGTAGTACCTCGGGGGCGGCCGACAATGAGCAGTTCTTC.

The gene calls are TRBV2 and TRBJ1-2; 9 nucleotides match TRBD1. The CDR3 covers 12 residues. CDR1 is SNHLY and CDR2 is FYNNEI in the germline V gene. The junction had 5 bases not matched to a gene; V was cut back by 7 bases and J by 8 bases. CDR3 region: CASTGTGKGYTF. DNA of the CDR3: TGTGCCAGCACCGGGACAGGGAAGGGCTACACCTTC.

This clonotype showed up just once. The chain uses TRBV10-2 and TRBJ1-1, with D possibly being TRBD1 (6 bases). CDR3 length equals 14 residues. The V and J ends lost 2 bases and 3 bases respectively, with 10 bases between them. Germline lookup yields CDR1 WSHSY and CDR2 SAAADI. The CDR3 sequence: CASSEPGEDTEAFF. The CDR3 DNA reads as TGCGCCAGCAGTGAGCCAGGGGAAGACACTGAAGCTTTCTTT.

This clonotype has ten or more counts. This chain connects TRBV6-1 to TRBJ2-7; 8 nucleotides match TRBD1. CDR1 MNHNS and CDR2 SASEGT come from the germline V gene. With 3 bases clipped from V and 3 bases from J, the junction kept 10 bases outside the gene matches. This CDR3 spans 16 amino acids. CDR3 region: CASSDEADRAGYEQYF. The CDR3 bases are TGTGCCAGCAGTGACGAGGCGGACAGGGCCGGCTACGAGCAGTACTTC.

This clonotype was observed at least ten times. This chain joins TRBV2 and TRBJ2-5; D gene ambiguous. The CDR3 contains 16 residues. Trimming stripped 4 bases from V and 1 base from J, with 16 bases between. Germline CDR1 is SNHLY and CDR2 is FYNNEI. The CDR3 here is CASSGGQSHLQETQYF. CDR3 bases: TGTGCCAGCAGTGGTGGGCAGTCACACCTCCAAGAGACCCAGTACTTC.

The chain links TRBV6-1 to TRBJ2-4; D unclear. CDR1 is MNHNS and CDR2 is SASEGT in the germline V gene. Trimming removed 8 bases at V and 0 bases at J, with 14 bases between. CDR3 length equals 15 residues. CDR3 nucleotide sequence: TGTGCCAGCGGGCCACAACAGCTAGCCAAAAACATTCAGTACTTC. Translation: CASGPQQLAKNIQYF.

This CDR3 reads CASSPSPMHEQYV. The CDR3 nucleotides read TGTGCCAGCAGCCCTAGTCCCATGCACGAGCAGTACGTC. The chain couples TRBV9 to TRBJ2-7; D gene uncertain. This CDR3 has 13 residues. Germline V gene sequence: CDR1 SGDLS, CDR2 YYNGEE. Trimming cost V 4 bases and J 5 bases, with 13 bases left between them.

For the CDR3, the DNA is TGCAGTGCTAGAGATCAAGGGGGCACAGATACGCAGTATTTT. Translated: CSARDQGGTDTQYF. The chain combines TRBV20-1 with TRBJ2-3; D may be TRBD1 (5 bases). Germline CDR1 and CDR2: DFQATT and SNEGSKA (reference sequence). The CDR3 totals 14 residues. V shed 0 bases and J shed 1 base, with 8 bases lying between them.

This clonotype was seen repeatedly, ten times or more. The chain uses TRBV7-8 and TRBJ1-5; D gene unclear. The CDR3 sequence is 14 residues long. Germline CDR1 reads SGHVS; CDR2 reads FQNEAQ. Trimming pared 5 bases from V and 2 bases from J, leaving 10 bases between. This CDR3 reads CASSPRSGNQPQHF. DNA of the CDR3: TGTGCCAGCAGCCCCCGGAGCGGCAATCAGCCCCAGCATTTT.

About this clonotype: This is likely a read error, given that the CDR3 carries no conserved phenylalanine or tryptophan at its end. The limits of the CDR3 on the DNA are not certain, so only TCRdb's listed CDR3 is given. The gene calls are TRBV7-2 and TRBJ2-3. CDR1 SGHTA and CDR2 FQGNSA come from the germline V gene. The CDR3 adds up to 8 amino acids, both ends counted. The chain's CDR3 is CASSLAFP.

This chain links TRBV20-1 with TRBJ2-5; TRBD2 matches 7 bases. Germline trimming cut 5 bases from V and 4 bases from J; bases unmatched to any gene: 7. Germline CDR1 reads DFQATT; CDR2 reads SNEGSKA (reference sequence). This CDR3 is built from 13 residues. Written as DNA, the CDR3 is TGCAGTGCTTCACTAGCGAGGGGAGAGACCCAGTACTTC. It is translated as CSASLARGETQYF.

This clonotype appeared a few times. A much bigger clone sits one base away, suggesting this may be a read error. The rearrangement uses TRBV7-9 and TRBJ1-1; no clear D. The CDR3 runs to 15 residues. V was trimmed by 1 base and J by 4 bases, leaving 13 bases between them. Per germline, CDR1 SEHNR and CDR2 FQNEAQ (reference sequence). CDR3 sequence reads: CASSLVGSPSTEAFF. CDR3 bases: TGTGCCAGCAGCTTAGTAGGGAGTCCGAGCACTGAAGCTTTCTTT.

The gene calls are TRBV28 and TRBJ1-6; TRBD1 might be the D (6 bases). CDR1 is MDHEN, CDR2 SYDVKM, per germline. The V end was cut by 2 bases, the J end by 8 bases, with 10 bases between. The CDR3 is made up of 14 amino acids. DNA of the CDR3: TGTGCCAGCAGTTTACGGGGGGCTGATTCACCCCTCCACTTT. Translation gives CASSLRGADSPLHF.

The chain employs TRBV7-6 and TRBJ1-4; D unresolved. Germline V gene sequence: CDR1 SGHVS, CDR2 FNYEAQ. V lost 4 bases and J lost 5, with 14 bases in between. The CDR3 has 15 amino acids. The CDR3 loop reads CASSSRQQVNEKLFF. CDR3 bases: TGTGCCAGCAGCTCGCGGCAGCAAGTGAATGAAAAACTGTTTTTT.